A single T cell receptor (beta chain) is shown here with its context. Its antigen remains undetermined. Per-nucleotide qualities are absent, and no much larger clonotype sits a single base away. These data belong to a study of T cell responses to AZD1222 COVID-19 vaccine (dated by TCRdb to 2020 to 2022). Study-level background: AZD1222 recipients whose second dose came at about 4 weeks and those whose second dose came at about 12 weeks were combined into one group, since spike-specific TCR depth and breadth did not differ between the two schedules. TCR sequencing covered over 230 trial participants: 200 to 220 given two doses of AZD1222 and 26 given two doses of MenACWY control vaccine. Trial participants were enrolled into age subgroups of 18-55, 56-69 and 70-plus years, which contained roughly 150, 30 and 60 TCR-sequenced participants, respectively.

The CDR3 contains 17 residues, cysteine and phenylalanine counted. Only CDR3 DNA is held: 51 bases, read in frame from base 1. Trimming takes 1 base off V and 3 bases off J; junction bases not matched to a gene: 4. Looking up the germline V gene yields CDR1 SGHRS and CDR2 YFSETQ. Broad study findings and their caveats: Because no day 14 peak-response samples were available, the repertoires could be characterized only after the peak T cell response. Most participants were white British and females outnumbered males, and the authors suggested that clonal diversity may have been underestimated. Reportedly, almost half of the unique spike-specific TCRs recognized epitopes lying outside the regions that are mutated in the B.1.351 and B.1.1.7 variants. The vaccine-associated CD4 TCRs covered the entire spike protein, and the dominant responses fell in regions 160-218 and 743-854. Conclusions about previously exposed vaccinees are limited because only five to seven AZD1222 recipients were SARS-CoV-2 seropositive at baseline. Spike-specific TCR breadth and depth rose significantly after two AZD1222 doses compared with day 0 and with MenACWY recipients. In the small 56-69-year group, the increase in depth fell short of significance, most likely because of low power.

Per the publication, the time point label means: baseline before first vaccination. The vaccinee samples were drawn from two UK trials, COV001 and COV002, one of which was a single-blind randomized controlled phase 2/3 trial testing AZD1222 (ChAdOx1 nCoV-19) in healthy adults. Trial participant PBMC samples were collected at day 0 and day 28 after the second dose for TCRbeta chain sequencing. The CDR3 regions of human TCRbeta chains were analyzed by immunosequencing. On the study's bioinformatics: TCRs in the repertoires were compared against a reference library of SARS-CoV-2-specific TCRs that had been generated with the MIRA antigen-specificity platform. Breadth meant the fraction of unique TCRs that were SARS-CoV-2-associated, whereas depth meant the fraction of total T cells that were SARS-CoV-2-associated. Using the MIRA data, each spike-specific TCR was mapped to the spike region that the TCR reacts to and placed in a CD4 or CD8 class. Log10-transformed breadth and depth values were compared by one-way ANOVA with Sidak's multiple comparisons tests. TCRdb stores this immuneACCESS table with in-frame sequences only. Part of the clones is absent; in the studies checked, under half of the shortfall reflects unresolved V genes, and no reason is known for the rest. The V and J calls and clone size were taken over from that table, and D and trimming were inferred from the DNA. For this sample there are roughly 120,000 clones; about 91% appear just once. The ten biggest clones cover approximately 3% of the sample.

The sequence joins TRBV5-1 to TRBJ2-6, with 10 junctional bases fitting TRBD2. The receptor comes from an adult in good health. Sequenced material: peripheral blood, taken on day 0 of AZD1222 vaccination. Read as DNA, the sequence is TGCGCCAGCAGCTTGTCGCTAGCGGGAGATGGGGCCAACGTCCTGACTTTC. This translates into CASSLSLAGDGANVLTF.